This T cell receptor (beta chain) stems from a study of T cells in women clearing cervical HPV infection. Study-wide results and limits: Cases and controls were distinguished at AUC 0.83 by richness and V genes.

As concerns this clone: What it binds is unknown.

Sequenced by immunoSEQ multiplex PCR; TCRdb stores in-frame clones only, minus some. In all, the sample yields under 50,000 clones. Sequenced input: blood buffy coat. The source is a woman between 18 and 70 years old with a cervical HPV16 infection that either progressed to CIN3+ or cleared (not recorded which).

The covered CDR3 bases are TGCGCCAGCAGTCCCAGGGTCTCCGCCTACGAG. It codes for CASSPRVSAYE. The complete CDR3 reads CASSPRVSAYEQYF. The J gene is TRBJ2-7, the V gene TRBV10-2; weak D call: TRBD1 (5 bases). The CDR3 end lies 3 residues beyond the end of the read and is filled in from the germline J gene. Trimming removed 5 bases from V and 2 bases from J, with 13 bases in between. CDR1 WSHSY and CDR2 SAAADI come from the germline V gene. CDR3 size: 14 residues.